The sequence of this TCR beta chain was determined in a study of early T cells in non-severe SARS-CoV-2 infection. Points from the study as a whole: Matching against VDJdb likely underestimated virus-specific expansions, favoring anti-spike CD8.

Separate cDNA molecules each had unique molecular identifiers attached to them. One entry per CDR3 protein, called by TCRdb with MiXCR from the 5' RACE reads. Among about 35,000 distinct CDR3 sequences listed, approximately 6% were seen once. This CDR3 comprises 14 residues. Per germline, CDR1 ENHRY and CDR2 SYGVKD. V lost 4 bases, J lost 1 base, and 5 bases lay in between. The sample holds many counts of this clonotype. Antigen: not known. Sequencing was done on a sample of whole blood. The chain employs TRBV10-3 and TRBJ2-6, with D perhaps assigned TRBD1 or TRBD2 (5 bases each). The source of this sequence is an adult who was a healthcare worker with PCR-confirmed SARS-CoV-2 infection or an uninfected control (not recorded which). CDR3 in amino acids: CAISGGSGANVLTF. In DNA, the CDR3 is TGTGCCATCAGTGGGGGGTCTGGGGCCAACGTCCTGACTTTC.